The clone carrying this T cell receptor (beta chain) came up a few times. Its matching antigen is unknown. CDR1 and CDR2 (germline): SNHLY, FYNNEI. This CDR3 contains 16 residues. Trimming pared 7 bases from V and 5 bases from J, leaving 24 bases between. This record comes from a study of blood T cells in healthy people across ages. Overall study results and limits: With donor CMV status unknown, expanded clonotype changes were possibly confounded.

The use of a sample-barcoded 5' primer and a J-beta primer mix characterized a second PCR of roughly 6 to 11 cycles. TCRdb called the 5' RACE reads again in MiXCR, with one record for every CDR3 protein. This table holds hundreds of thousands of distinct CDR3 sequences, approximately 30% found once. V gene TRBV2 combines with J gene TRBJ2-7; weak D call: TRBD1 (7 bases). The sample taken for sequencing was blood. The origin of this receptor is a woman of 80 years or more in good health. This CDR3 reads CASTFGQAGRGNEQYF. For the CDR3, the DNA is TGTGCCAGCACTTTCGGACAGGCCGGCCGGGGGAACGAGCAGTACTTC.